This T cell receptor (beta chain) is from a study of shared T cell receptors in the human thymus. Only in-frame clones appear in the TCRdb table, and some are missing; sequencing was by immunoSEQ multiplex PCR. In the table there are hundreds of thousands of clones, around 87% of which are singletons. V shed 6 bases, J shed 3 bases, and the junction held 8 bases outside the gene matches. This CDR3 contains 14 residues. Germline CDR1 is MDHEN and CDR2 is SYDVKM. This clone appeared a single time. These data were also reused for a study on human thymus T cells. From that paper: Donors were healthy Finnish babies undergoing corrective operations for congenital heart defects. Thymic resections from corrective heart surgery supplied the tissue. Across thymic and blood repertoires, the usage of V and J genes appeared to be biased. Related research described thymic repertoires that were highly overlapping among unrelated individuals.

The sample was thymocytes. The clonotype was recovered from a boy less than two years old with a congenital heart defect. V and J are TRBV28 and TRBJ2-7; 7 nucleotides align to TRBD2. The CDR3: CASRNVASGYEQYF. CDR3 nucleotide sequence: TGTGCCAGCAGGAACGTGGCTAGCGGCTACGAGCAGTACTTC. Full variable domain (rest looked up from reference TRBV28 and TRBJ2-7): DVKVTQSSRYLVKRTGEKVFLECVQDMDHENMFWYRQDPGLGLRLIYFSYDVKMKEKGDIPEGYSVSREKKERFSLILESASTNQTSMYLCASRNVASGYEQYFGPGTRLTVT.